This T cell receptor beta chain is from a study of human T cells and chemical hapten exposure. Across the whole study: DPC at 2% was the sensitizing agent, placed on approximately 2 cm by approximately 2 cm of upper inner arm skin. Findings and caveats of the study: The study found expanded TCRs formed significantly more large CDR3 similarity clusters than controls.

Time point described: patch test 2, 6 weeks after DPC sensitization. Regarding treatment: therapeutic diphenylcyclopropenone sensitization with weekly scalp DPC. In the library, unique molecular identifiers were attached to individual cDNA molecules. TCRdb recomputed calls from the RACE reads with MiXCR, one row per CDR3 protein. This table holds 110,000 or so distinct CDR3 sequences, about a tenth found once. A remark on this clonotype: The antigen remains unidentified.

The CDR3 has 13 amino acids. Per the germline V gene, CDR1 is LGHNT and CDR2 is FRNRAP. Trimming removed 8 bases from V and 0 bases from J, with 11 bases in between. The chain has TRBV12-5 and TRBJ2-7, with D perhaps TRBD1 or TRBD2 (5 bases each). The input for sequencing was whole blood, taken in connection with sensitization to the hapten diphenylcyclopropenone (DPC). This receptor was obtained from a woman in her thirties or forties with alopecia areata. Some clones in this sample may be carry-over from other donors' samples. The CDR3, as DNA: TGTGCTAGTAAGAGGGGCTCCTCCTACGAGCAGTACTTC. It is translated as CASKRGSSYEQYF.